This T cell receptor beta chain is from a study of cytomegalovirus exposure and HLA in healthy donors. A note on this clone: Its antigen is unidentified.

PCR amplification relied on 60 Vbeta primers (plus 13 Jbeta primers). Only in-frame clones appear in the TCRdb table, and some are missing; sequencing was by immunoSEQ multiplex PCR. The sample holds tens of thousands of clones; 90% are singletons and the top ten take less than 3%. Study-wide findings and caveats: TCR beta V- and J-gene trimming was later associated with a missense DCLRE1C variant. In a later analysis, donors in an Asian-associated ancestry cluster reportedly had fewer N-insertions in productive TCRs than the cohort mean.

V trimming: 6 bases; J trimming: 3 bases; junction bases outside the gene matches: 11. The CDR3 length is 16 residues. Germline values: CDR1 MDHEN, CDR2 SYDVKM. The sample was PBMCs. The chain employs TRBV28 and TRBJ2-7; 10 bases align to TRBD2. This receptor was obtained from a woman between 18 and 29 years old in good health and CMV-seronegative. DNA for the CDR3: TGTGCCAGCAGGAAAGGGGTAAGCGGGAGGGTCTACGAGCAGTACTTC. Encoded protein: CASRKGVSGRVYEQYF.